The sequence of this TCR beta chain was determined in a study of T cells after yellow fever vaccination. About the research overall: When fractions had low cell numbers, they were prepared with SMART-Seq v4 Ultra Low Input. Study-wide points: Just a small share of clonotypes turned up in the CD4 compartment as well as the CD8 compartment. Abundant clonotypes (contaminants from the bulk population) could be present in FACS-sorted repertoires.

Ten or more counts support this clonotype. TCRdb fed the 5' RACE reads into MiXCR, producing one record per CDR3 protein. Here the sample spans about 94,000 distinct CDR3 sequences, around 9.8% being singletons. V trimming: 3 bases; J trimming: 5 bases; junction bases outside the gene matches: 7. The CDR3 runs to 14 residues. The germline V gene has CDR1 ENHRY and CDR2 SYGVKD. The receptor comes from a man between 18 and 29 years old who received the YFV17D yellow fever vaccine. V and J are TRBV10-3 and TRBJ2-7, with 7 nucleotides matching TRBD2. Specimen: CD8+ T cells not binding an NS4B(214-222) dextramer, sorted from PBMCs, collected roughly 14 days after the first yellow fever vaccination. CDR3 DNA: TGTGCCATCAGTGAAGGCGGGGGAGTGGACGAGCAGTACTTC. Amino acid sequence: CAISEGGGVDEQYF.